This T cell receptor beta chain was identified in a study of HIV-infected patients and healthy controls. In TCRdb, the 5' RACE reads were re-called with MiXCR into one record per CDR3 protein. This sample has about 18,000 distinct CDR3 sequences, with roughly 18% found just once. This clonotype has at least ten counts. This CDR3 comprises 16 residues. Germline CDR1 is MGHRA and CDR2 is YSYEKL. V was shortened by 0 bases and J by 4 bases, with 15 bases between the two germline ends. Sequenced: CD8+ T cells from blood. The chain recombines TRBV4-1 with TRBJ1-2; unclear D gene. The clonotype originates from a human donor in good health. This CDR3 reads CASSQDQGITVYGYTF. CDR3 bases: TGCGCCAGCAGCCAAGATCAAGGGATAACGGTCTATGGCTACACCTTC.